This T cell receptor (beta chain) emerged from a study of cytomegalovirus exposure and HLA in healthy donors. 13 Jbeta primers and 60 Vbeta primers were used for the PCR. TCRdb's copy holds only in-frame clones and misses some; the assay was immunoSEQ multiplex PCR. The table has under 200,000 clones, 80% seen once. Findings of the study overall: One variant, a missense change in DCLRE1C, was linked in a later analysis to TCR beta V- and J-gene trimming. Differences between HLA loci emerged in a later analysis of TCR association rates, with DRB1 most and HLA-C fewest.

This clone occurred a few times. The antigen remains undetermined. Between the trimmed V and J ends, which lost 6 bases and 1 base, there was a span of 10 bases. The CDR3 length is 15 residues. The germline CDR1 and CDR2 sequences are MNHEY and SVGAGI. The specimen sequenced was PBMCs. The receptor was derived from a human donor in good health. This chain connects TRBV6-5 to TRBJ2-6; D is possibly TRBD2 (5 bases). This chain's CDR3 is CASSRLASGANVLTF. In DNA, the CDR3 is TGTGCCAGCAGCCGGCTAGCTTCTGGGGCCAACGTCCTGACTTTC.